This T cell receptor (beta chain) was captured by sequencing in a study of T-cell memory formation after mild COVID-19. Study at large: TCR clusters mostly belonged to single donors.

TCRdb itself ran the 5' RACE reads through MiXCR, one entry per CDR3 protein. Of 500,000 to 650,000 distinct CDR3 sequences detected, 20% to 25% appear once; the ten largest clones hold around 8.4%. In germline, CDR1 is SGHTA, CDR2 FQGNSA. CDR3 length equals 16 residues. J lost 4 bases, V lost 5 bases, and 8 bases had no gene match. This clonotype was detected a few times. The sequencing sample was made of PBMCs or a T cell subset sorted from them (not recorded which). This clonotype was sampled from an adult woman who had mild COVID-19 (a few samples of this study predate the infection). Cell type and time point are not known. The V call is TRBV7-2, the J call TRBJ2-1; 10 bases map to TRBD2. The CDR3 sequence is CASSLSSGSFYNEQFF. Written as DNA, the CDR3 is TGTGCCAGCAGCCTCTCTAGCGGGAGTTTTTACAATGAGCAGTTCTTC.